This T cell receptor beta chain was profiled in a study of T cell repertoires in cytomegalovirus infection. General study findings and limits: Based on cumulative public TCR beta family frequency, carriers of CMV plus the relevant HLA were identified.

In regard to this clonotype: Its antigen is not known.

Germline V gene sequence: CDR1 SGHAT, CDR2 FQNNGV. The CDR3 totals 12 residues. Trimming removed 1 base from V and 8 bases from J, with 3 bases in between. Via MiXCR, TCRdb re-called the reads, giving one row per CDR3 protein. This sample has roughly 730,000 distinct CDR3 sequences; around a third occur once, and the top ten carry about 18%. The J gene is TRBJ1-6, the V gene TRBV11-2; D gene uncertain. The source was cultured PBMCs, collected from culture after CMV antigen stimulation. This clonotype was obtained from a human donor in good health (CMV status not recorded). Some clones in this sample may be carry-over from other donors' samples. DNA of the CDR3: TGTGCCAGCAGCTTAGCGGATTCACCCCTCCACTTT. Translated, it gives CASSLADSPLHF.